This section outlines one T cell receptor (beta chain) sequence together with its context. Antigen unknown. Primers for the PCR totalled 60 Vbeta and 13 Jbeta. Measured with immunoSEQ multiplex PCR; TCRdb has only the in-frame clones, and not every one. The table lists around 140,000 clones, around 80% of them singletons. This CDR3 has 13 amino acids. The J segment lost 5 bases and the V segment lost 6 bases, leaving 5 bases of the junction unmatched. Germline V lookup: CDR1 MNHNS, CDR2 SASEGT. This sample was taken from a study of cytomegalovirus exposure and HLA in healthy donors. General observations from the study: Most TCR sequences showed up rarely, but some public TCRs showed up in many donors. The authors later found most CMV-associated TCR beta chains appeared HLA-restricted. The study put roughly 160 TCR beta chains on its list as cytomegalovirus-associated.

V gene TRBV6-1 combines with J gene TRBJ2-5; 8 bases align to TRBD1. The TCR originated in a woman aged 18-29 years in good health and CMV-seronegative. The sequenced sample consisted of PBMCs. CDR3 nucleotides: TGTGCCAGCAGCCTGGACAGGGTGGAGACCCAGTACTTC. Its protein is CASSLDRVETQYF.